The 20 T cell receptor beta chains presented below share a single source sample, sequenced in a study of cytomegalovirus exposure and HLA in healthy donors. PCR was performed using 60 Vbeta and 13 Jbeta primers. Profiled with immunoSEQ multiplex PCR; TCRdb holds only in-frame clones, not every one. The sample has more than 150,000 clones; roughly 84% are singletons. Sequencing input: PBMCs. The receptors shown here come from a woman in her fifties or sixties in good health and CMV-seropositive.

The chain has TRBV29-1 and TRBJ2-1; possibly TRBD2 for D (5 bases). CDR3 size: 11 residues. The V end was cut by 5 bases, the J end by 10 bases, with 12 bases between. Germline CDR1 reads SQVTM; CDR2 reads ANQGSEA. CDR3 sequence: CSVTRVREQFF. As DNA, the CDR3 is TGCAGCGTTACTAGAGTTAGGGAGCAGTTCTTC.

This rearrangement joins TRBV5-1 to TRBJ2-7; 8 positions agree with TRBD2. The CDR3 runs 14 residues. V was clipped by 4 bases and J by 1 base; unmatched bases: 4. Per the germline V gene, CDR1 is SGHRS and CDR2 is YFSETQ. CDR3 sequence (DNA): TGCGCCAGCAGCACGACGGGGGGGTCCTACGAGCAGTACTTC. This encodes CASSTTGGSYEQYF.

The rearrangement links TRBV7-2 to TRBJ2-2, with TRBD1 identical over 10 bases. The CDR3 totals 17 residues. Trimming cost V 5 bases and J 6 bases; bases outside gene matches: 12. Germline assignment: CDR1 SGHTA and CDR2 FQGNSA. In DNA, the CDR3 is TGTGCCAGCAGCCGGGGCGACAGGGGGCGCTTAGCCGGGGAGCTGTTTTTT. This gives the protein CASSRGDRGRLAGELFF.

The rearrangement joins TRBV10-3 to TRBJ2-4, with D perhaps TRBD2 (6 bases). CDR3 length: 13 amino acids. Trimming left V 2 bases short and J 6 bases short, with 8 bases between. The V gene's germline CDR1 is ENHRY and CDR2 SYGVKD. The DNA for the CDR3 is TGTGCCATCAGTGAGGGGACTGGAAACATTCAGTACTTC. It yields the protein CAISEGTGNIQYF.

The CDR3 DNA reads as TGTGCCAGCAGTTACCGGGAGAGGGGGGGGTACGAGCAGTACTTC. Encoded protein: CASSYRERGGYEQYF. The chain joins TRBV6-5 to TRBJ2-7; D possibly corresponds to TRBD2 (7 bases). The V gene's germline CDR1 is MNHEY and CDR2 SVGAGI. The CDR3 is 15 residues long. The germline V and J ends were trimmed by 2 bases and 4 bases, with 15 bases remaining between them.

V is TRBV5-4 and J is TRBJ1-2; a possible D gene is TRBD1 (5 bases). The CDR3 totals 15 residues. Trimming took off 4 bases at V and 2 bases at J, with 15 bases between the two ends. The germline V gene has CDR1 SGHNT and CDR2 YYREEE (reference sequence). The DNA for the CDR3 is TGTGCCAGCAGCCCGTTAGGGGCTACCAACTATGGCTACACCTTC. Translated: CASSPLGATNYGYTF.

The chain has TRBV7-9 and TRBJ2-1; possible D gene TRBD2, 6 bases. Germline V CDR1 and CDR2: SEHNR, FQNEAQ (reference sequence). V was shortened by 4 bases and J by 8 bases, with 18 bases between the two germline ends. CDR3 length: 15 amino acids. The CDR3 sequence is CASSYPDRGFDEQFF. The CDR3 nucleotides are TGTGCCAGCAGCTACCCGGATCGGGGGTTCGATGAGCAGTTCTTC.

The CDR3 spells CASSSTPGETQYF. The CDR3 bases are TGTGCCAGCAGCTCCACCCCAGGAGAGACCCAGTACTTC. The chain links TRBV7-3 to TRBJ2-5; D is unclear. Germline loops: CDR1 SGHTA, CDR2 FQGTGA. The CDR3 loop spans 13 amino acids. With 4 bases removed from V and 4 bases from J, the gap between germline ends came to 10 bases.

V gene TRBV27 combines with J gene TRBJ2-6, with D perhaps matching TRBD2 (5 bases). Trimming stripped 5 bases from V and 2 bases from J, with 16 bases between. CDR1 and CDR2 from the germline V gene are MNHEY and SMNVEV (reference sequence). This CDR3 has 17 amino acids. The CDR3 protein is CASSPQRLPAGANVLTF. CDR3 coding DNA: TGTGCCAGCAGTCCCCAACGACTACCCGCTGGGGCCAACGTCCTGACTTTC.

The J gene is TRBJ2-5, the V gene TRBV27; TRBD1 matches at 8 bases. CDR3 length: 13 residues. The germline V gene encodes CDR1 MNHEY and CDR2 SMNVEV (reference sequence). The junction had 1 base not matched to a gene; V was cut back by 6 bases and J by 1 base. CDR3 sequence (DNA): TGTGCCAGCAGAGGACAGGGCCAAGAGACCCAGTACTTC. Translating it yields CASRGQGQETQYF.

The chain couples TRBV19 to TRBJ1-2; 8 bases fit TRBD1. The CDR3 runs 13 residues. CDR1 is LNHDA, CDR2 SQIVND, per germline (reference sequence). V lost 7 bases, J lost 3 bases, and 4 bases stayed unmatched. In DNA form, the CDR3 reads TGTGCCAGTATGCAGGGGGCTGACTATGGCTACACCTTC. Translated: CASMQGADYGYTF. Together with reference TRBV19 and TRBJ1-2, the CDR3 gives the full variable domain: DGGITQSPKYLFRKEGQNVTLSCEQNLNHDAMYWYRQDPGQGLRLIYYSQIVNDFQKGDIAEGYSVSREKKESFPLTVTSAQKNPTAFYLCASMQGADYGYTFGSGTRLTVV.

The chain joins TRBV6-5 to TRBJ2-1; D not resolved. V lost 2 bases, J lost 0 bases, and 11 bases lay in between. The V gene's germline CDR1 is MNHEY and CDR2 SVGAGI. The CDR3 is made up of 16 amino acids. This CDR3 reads CASSYNLLSSYNEQFF. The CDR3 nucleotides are TGTGCCAGCAGTTACAACCTGCTAAGCTCCTACAATGAGCAGTTCTTC.

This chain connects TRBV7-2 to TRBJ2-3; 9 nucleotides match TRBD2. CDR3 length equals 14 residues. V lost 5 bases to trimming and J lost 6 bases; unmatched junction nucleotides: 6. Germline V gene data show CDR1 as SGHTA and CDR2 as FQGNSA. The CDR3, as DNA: TGTGCCAGCAGCCGAAGCGGGGGGTCCGATACGCAGTATTTT. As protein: CASSRSGGSDTQYF.

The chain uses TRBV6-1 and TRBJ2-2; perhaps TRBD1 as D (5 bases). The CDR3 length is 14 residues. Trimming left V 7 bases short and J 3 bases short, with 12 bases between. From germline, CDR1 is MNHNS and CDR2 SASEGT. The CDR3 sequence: CASTGRGYTGELFF. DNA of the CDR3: TGTGCCAGCACTGGAAGGGGCTACACCGGGGAGCTGTTTTTT.

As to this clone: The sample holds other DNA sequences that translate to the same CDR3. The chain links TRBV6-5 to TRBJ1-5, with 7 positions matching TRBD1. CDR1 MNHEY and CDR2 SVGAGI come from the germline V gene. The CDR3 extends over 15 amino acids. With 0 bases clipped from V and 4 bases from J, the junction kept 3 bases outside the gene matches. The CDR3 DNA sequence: TGTGCCAGCAGTTACTCATCAGGGGGGAATCAGCCCCAGCATTTT. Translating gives CASSYSSGGNQPQHF.

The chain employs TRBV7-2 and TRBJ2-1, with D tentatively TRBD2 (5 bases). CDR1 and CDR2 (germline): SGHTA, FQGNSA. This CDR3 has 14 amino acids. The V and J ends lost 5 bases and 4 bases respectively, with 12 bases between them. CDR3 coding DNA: TGTGCCAGCAGCCAACCTGGGAGTTACAATGAGCAGTTCTTC. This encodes CASSQPGSYNEQFF.

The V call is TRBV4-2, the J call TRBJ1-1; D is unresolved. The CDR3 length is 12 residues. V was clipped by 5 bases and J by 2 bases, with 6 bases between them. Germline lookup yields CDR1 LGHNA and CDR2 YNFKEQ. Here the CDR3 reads CASSWANTEAFF. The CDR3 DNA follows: TGTGCCAGCAGCTGGGCCAACACTGAAGCTTTCTTT.

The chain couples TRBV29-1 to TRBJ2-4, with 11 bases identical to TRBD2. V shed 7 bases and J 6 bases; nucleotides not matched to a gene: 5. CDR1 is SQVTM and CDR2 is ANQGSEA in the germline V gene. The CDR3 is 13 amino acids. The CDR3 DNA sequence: TGCAGCGGCCTCCTAGCGGGGGGAAACATTCAGTACTTC. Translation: CSGLLAGGNIQYF.

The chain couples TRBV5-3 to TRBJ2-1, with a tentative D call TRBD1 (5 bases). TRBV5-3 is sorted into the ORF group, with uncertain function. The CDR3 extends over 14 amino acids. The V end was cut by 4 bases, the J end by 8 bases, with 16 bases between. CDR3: CARSDDSRYDEQFF. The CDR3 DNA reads TGTGCCAGAAGCGACGACAGTAGGTATGATGAGCAGTTCTTC.

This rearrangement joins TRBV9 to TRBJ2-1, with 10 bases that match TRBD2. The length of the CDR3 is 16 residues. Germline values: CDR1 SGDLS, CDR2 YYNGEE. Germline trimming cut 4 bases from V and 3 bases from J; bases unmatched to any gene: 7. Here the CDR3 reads CASSLGSGGLYNEQFF. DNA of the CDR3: TGTGCCAGCAGCTTGGGTAGCGGGGGGCTCTACAATGAGCAGTTCTTC.